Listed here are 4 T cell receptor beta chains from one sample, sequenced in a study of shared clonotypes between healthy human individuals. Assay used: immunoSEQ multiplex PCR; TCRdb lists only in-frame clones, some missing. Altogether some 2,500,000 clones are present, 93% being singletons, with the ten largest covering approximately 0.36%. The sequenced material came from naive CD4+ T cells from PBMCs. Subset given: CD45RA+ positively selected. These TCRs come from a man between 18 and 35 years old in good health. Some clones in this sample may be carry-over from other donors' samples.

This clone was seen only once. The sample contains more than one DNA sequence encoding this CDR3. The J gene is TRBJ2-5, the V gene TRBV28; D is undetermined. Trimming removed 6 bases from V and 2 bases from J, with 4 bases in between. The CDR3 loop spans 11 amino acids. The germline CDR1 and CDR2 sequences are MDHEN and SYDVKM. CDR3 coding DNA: TGTGCCAGCAGAGTACAAGAGACCCAGTACTTC. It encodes CASRVQETQYF.

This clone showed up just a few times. CDR3: CASSLGTGRAFF. The CDR3 DNA sequence: TGTGCCAGCAGTTTGGGGACAGGGAGGGCTTTCTTT. The chain employs TRBV28 and TRBJ1-1; TRBD1 agrees at 9 bases. The CDR3 is made up of 12 amino acids. J lost 11 bases, V lost 3 bases, and 4 bases had no gene match. Per germline, CDR1 MDHEN and CDR2 SYDVKM.

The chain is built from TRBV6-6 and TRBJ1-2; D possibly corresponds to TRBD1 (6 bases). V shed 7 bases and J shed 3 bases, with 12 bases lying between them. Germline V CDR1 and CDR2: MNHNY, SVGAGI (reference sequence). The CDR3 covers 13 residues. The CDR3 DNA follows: TGTGCCAGCAATGTTGGGGGCTACTATGGCTACACCTTC. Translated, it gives CASNVGGYYGYTF.

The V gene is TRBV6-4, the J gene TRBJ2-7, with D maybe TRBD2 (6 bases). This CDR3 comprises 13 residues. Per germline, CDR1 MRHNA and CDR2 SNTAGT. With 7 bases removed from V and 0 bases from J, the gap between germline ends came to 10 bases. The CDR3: CASICGISYEQYF. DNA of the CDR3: TGTGCCAGCATATGCGGGATCTCCTACGAGCAGTACTTC.